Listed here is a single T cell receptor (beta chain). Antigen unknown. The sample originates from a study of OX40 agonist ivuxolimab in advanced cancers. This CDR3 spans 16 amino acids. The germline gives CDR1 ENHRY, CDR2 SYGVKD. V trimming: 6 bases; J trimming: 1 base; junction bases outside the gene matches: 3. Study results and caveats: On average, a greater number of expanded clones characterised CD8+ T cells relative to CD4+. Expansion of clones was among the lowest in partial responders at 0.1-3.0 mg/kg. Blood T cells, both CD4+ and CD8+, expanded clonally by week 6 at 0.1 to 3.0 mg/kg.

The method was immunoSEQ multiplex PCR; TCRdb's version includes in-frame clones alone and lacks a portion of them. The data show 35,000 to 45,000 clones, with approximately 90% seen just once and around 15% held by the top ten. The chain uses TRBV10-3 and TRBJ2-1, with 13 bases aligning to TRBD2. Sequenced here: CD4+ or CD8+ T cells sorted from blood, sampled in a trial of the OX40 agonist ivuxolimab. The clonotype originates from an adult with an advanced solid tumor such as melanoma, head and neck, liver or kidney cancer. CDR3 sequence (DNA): TGTGCCATCAGGGGGACTAGCGGGGCTTCCTACAATGAGCAGTTCTTC. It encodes CAIRGTSGASYNEQFF.